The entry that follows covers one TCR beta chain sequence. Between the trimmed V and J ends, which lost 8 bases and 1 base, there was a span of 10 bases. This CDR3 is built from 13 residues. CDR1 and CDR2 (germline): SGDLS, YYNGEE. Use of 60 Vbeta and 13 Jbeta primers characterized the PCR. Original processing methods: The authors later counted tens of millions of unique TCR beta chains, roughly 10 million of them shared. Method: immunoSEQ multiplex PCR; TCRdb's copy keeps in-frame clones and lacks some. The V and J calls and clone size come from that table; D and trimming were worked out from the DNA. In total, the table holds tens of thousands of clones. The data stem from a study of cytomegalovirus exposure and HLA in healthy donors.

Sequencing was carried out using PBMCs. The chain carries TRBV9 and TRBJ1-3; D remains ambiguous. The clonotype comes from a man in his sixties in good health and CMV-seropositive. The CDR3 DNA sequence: TGTGCCAGTACGTTCGGGTCTGGAAACACCATATATTTT. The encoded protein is CASTFGSGNTIYF.